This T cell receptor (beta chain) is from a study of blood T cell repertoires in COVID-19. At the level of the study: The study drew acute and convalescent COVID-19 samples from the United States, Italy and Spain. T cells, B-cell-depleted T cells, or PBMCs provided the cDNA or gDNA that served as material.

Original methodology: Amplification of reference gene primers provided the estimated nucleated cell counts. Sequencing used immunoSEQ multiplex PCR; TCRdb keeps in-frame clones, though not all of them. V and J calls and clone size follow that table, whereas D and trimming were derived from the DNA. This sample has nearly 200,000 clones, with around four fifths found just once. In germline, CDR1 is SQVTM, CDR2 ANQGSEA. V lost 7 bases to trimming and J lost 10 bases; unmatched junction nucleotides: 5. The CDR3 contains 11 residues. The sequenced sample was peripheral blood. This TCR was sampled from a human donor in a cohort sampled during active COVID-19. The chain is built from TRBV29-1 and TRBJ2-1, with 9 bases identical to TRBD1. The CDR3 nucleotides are TGCAGCGCGAACAGGGGGCGCGAGCAGTTCTTC. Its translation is CSANRGREQFF.